What follows are 11 T cell receptor beta chains derived from one specimen sequenced in a study of Ad26.COV2.S vaccination and SARS-CoV-2 variants (dated by TCRdb to 2020 to 2022). The library was obtained by the immunoSEQ multiplex PCR assay. TCRdb re-hosts the immuneACCESS table, in-frame sequences only. Its copies lack some clones; in the studies checked, an unresolved V gene accounts for under half of them, and the cause for the rest is not known. This sample holds around 300,000 clones; 80% to 90% were observed only once. The ten largest clones add up to roughly 10% of the sample. This specimen's treatment or condition label, interpreted: some 20 received Ad26.COV2.S at low or high dose, single or two shots; 5 received placebo; per-sample allocation not given. Repertoires of vaccine and placebo recipients were sequenced from samples collected on day 63 after the first injection. Material: peripheral blood, obtained in a trial of Ad26.COV2.S vaccine versus placebo. The receptors come from a person aged 18-60 years who received the Ad26.COV2.S COVID-19 vaccine or a placebo.

This clone has just one count. The chain carries TRBV11-2 and TRBJ2-1, with D perhaps being TRBD1 or TRBD2 (5 bases each). The CDR3 has 12 residues. Trimming removed 6 bases at V and 11 bases at J, with 14 bases between. The germline CDR1 and CDR2 sequences are SGHAT and FQNNGV. The CDR3, as DNA: TGTGCCAGCAGTTCAAGGGACCCAAAGCAGTTCTTC. This translates into CASSSRDPKQFF.

CDR3 sequence: CASSQRTGREETQYF. The DNA of the CDR3 is TGCGCCAGCAGCCAGAGGACAGGGCGGGAAGAGACCCAGTACTTC. This chain links TRBV5-1 with TRBJ2-5; the match to TRBD1 covers 8 bases. This CDR3 is built from 15 residues. V trimming: 4 bases; J trimming: 3 bases; junction bases outside the gene matches: 8. CDR1 and CDR2 (germline): SGHRS, YFSETQ.

This clone has more than one count but fewer than ten. This chain connects TRBV21-1 to TRBJ1-5. TRBV21-1 is termed a pseudogene. The CDR3 spans 8 residues. CDR3 in DNA: TGTGCCACCCGCCCCCAGCATTTT. Translating gives CATRPQHF.

The rearrangement joins TRBV4-3 to TRBJ2-2, with 9 positions matching TRBD1. With V trimmed by 3 bases and J by 8 bases, 13 bases remained unmatched. The CDR3 sequence is 17 residues long. Germline V CDR1 and CDR2: LGHNA, YSLEER. CDR3 coding DNA: TGCGCCAGCAGCCACTTACGGACAGGGGTCCTGGGTGGGGAGCTGTTTTTT. It translates to CASSHLRTGVLGGELFF.

This chain's CDR3 is CASSFRQPNTEAFF. The CDR3 DNA is TGTGCCAGCAGCTTTCGACAGCCAAACACTGAAGCTTTCTTT. The gene calls are TRBV5-4 and TRBJ1-1; a possible D gene is TRBD1 (5 bases). V was shortened by 2 bases and J by 2 bases, with 10 bases between the two germline ends. Germline V gene sequence: CDR1 SGHNT, CDR2 YYREEE (reference sequence). CDR3 length equals 14 residues.

The chain carries TRBV29-1 and TRBJ2-5; 9 positions match TRBD1. Germline V gene data show CDR1 as SQVTM and CDR2 as ANQGSEA. The CDR3 extends over 13 amino acids. V was pared by 7 bases and J by 5 bases, with 8 bases of the junction left unmatched. The CDR3 here is CSAGGTGQETQYF. The CDR3 coding sequence is TGCAGCGCTGGGGGGACAGGGCAGGAGACCCAGTACTTC.

The chain recombines TRBV6-4 with TRBJ1-2, with D unresolved. V lost 5 bases, J lost 5 bases, and 12 bases lay in between. The germline V gene has CDR1 MRHNA and CDR2 SNTAGT. The CDR3 contains 13 residues. CDR3 coding DNA: TGTGCCAGCAGTACAGACATGGGATATGGCTACACCTTC. It translates to CASSTDMGYGYTF.

The chain is built from TRBV5-1 and TRBJ2-7, with 7 bases matching TRBD1. Germline loops: CDR1 SGHRS, CDR2 YFSETQ. The CDR3 covers 14 residues. V trimming: 3 bases; J trimming: 5 bases; junction bases outside the gene matches: 8. CDR3 sequence: CASSSGGSWNEQYF. The CDR3 DNA is TGCGCCAGCAGCTCAGGGGGTTCTTGGAACGAGCAGTACTTC.

This chain joins TRBV7-8 and TRBJ2-2; no clear D gene. In germline, CDR1 is SGHVS, CDR2 FQNEAQ. V lost 5 bases and J 0 bases, leaving 4 bases between the germline ends. The CDR3 is made up of 13 amino acids. CDR3 in amino acids: CASSRTNTGELFF. The CDR3 DNA follows: TGTGCCAGCAGCCGTACGAACACCGGGGAGCTGTTTTTT.

The chain couples TRBV24-1 to TRBJ2-3; maybe TRBD2 (8 bases). Trimming left V 3 bases short and J 4 bases short, with 13 bases between. The length of the CDR3 is 15 residues. Germline V gives CDR1 KGHDR, CDR2 SFDVKD. CDR3 amino acids: CATSDRQGLADTQYF. The CDR3 DNA follows: TGTGCCACCAGTGATAGACAGGGACTAGCAGATACGCAGTATTTT.

This clone was counted a single time. V gene TRBV6-5 combines with J gene TRBJ2-2; a weak D match, TRBD2 (5 bases). V was trimmed by 10 bases and J by 4 bases, leaving 16 bases between them. Germline assignment: CDR1 MNHEY and CDR2 SVGAGI. The CDR3 is made up of 14 amino acids. The CDR3 here is CATPRGPATGELFF. The DNA of the CDR3 is TGTGCCACCCCCCGGGGTCCGGCCACCGGGGAGCTGTTTTTT.